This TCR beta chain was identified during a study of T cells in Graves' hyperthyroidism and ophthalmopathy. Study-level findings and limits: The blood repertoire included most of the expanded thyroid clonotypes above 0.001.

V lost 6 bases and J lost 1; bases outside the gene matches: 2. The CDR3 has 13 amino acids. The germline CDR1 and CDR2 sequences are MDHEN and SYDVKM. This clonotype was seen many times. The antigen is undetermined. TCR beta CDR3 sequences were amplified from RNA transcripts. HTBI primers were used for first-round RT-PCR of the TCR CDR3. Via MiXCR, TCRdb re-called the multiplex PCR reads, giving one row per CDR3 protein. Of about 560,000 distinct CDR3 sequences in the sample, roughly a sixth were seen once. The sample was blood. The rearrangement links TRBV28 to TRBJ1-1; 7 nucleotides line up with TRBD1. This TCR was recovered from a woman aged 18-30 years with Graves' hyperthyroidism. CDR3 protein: CASRGTENTEAFF. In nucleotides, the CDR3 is TGTGCCAGCAGGGGGACAGAGAACACTGAAGCTTTCTTT.